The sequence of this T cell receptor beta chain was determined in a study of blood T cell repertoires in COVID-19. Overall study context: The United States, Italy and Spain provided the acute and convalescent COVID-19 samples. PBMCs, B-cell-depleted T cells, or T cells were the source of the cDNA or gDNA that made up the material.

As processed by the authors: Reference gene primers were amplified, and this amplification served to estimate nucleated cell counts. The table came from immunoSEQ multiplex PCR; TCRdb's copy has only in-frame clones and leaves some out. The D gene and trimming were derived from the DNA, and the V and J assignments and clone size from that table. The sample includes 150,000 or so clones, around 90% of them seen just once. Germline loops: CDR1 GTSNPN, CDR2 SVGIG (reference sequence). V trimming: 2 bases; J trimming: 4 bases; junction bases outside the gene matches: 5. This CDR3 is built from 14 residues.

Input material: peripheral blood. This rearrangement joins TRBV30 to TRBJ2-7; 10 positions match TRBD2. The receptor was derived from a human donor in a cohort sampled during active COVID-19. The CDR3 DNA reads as TGTGCCTGGAGTATAGCGGGGGGTATATACGAGCAGTACTTC. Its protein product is CAWSIAGGIYEQYF.